This TCR beta chain is from a study of blood T cell repertoires in COVID-19. Overall study: There were acute and convalescent COVID-19 samples, and they came from the United States, Italy and Spain.

How the authors handled the data: Reference gene primer amplification in the assay estimated nucleated cell counts. The assay was immunoSEQ multiplex PCR, and TCRdb's table has in-frame clones only and misses some. The V and J calls and clone size are taken from that table; D and trimming were inferred from the DNA. The table records some 350,000 clones, roughly nine tenths of them present only once. Looked up from germline, CDR1 is LNHNV and CDR2 is YYDKDF (reference sequence). With V trimmed by 0 bases and J by 7 bases, 6 bases remained unmatched. The CDR3 runs 17 residues. Enrolled through a virtual design, the participants were between roughly 18 and 95 years of age and came from roughly 22 US areas. Self-reported history from a screening survey and questionnaire set each donor's cohort.

The source material was PBMCs or T cells enriched from blood (not recorded which). The rearrangement uses TRBV15 and TRBJ1-6, with 10 bases that match TRBD1. The TCR sequence derives from a man between 18 and 35 years old who had recovered from COVID-19. The CDR3 protein is CATSRDGQGVGNSPLHF. The CDR3 region has the DNA TGTGCCACCAGCAGAGATGGACAGGGGGTCGGCAATTCACCCCTCCACTTT.